A single TCR beta chain is shown here with its context. The antigen is undetermined. This entry belongs to a study of cytomegalovirus exposure and HLA in healthy donors. General observations from the study: There were 160 or so TCR beta chains listed as cytomegalovirus-associated.

V was cut by 2 bases and J by 6 bases, with 22 bases left in between. CDR3 length: 17 residues. From germline, CDR1 is MNHNS and CDR2 SASEGT. PCR was performed using 60 Vbeta and 13 Jbeta primers. The data were produced by immunoSEQ multiplex PCR, yet TCRdb's version contains in-frame clones alone and is incomplete. Of about 110,000 clones listed, approximately 70% were seen once; the top ten hold 0.79%. The rearrangement uses TRBV6-1 and TRBJ1-1, with D tentatively TRBD1 (6 bases). This clonotype was sampled from a boy between 10 and 17 years old in good health and CMV-seronegative. Material for sequencing was PBMCs. The CDR3 DNA reads as TGTGCCAGCAGTGAATTAATTCGGATTACAGGGAGCCCTGAAGCTTTCTTT. Its translation: CASSELIRITGSPEAFF.